What follows describes a single T cell receptor beta chain. The data derive from a study of T cell changes during pregnancy in multiple sclerosis. Germline V gene data show CDR1 as MNHEY and CDR2 as SMNVEV (reference sequence). CDR3 size: 13 residues. V gave up 3 bases and J gave up 1 base, with 7 bases separating them. The protocol was immunoSEQ multiplex PCR, while the TCRdb copy is restricted to in-frame clones and leaves out a portion. The data hold over 65,000 clones, with 94% observed a single time. The material was peripheral blood, obtained in the third trimester of pregnancy. The TCR originated in a female donor with multiple sclerosis, enrolled in a pregnancy study. The rearrangement joins TRBV27 to TRBJ2-7; a weak D match, TRBD2 (5 bases). This CDR3 reads CASSFSGSYEQYF. The DNA of the CDR3 is TGTGCCAGCAGTTTCTCGGGGTCCTACGAGCAGTACTTC.